This paragraph covers one T cell receptor (beta chain) sequence. A J-beta primer mix and a sample-barcoded 5' primer were used in a second PCR of roughly 6 to 11 cycles. Through a template-switch adaptor with 12 random nucleotides, each cDNA molecule received a tag. TCRdb called the 5' RACE reads again in MiXCR, with one record for every CDR3 protein. Among about 1.4 million distinct CDR3 sequences listed, 55% to 75% were seen once. There are 15 residues in the CDR3. The source of the sample is a study of blood T cells in healthy people across ages. The receptor was derived from a man between 18 and 35 years old in good health. The chain couples TRBV12-3 or TRBV12-4 to TRBJ2-4; a weak D match, TRBD1 (5 bases). The DNA end is more similar to TRBJ2-7, so the J call may be wrong. Sequences were obtained from blood. Written as DNA, the CDR3 is TGTGCCAGCAGTTTAATGGGGCAGGGTGGCTACGAGCAGTACTTC. Translating it yields CASSLMGQGGYEQYF.